The T cell receptor beta chain under discussion was sequenced for a study of blood T cell repertoires in COVID-19. Trimming took off 2 bases at V and 4 bases at J, with 14 bases between the two ends. The CDR3 is 15 residues long. Germline CDR1 is MNHEY and CDR2 is SVGEGT. TCRdb keeps only in-frame clones here, not all; method: immunoSEQ multiplex PCR. The sample includes around 150,000 clones, over 80% of them seen just once. Material for sequencing was PBMCs or T cells enriched from blood (not recorded which). V gene TRBV6-2 or TRBV6-3 combines with J gene TRBJ1-2, with D perhaps matching TRBD1 (5 bases). The TCR comes from a man in his 70s who had been exposed to COVID-19. As DNA, the CDR3 is TGTGCCAGCAGTTACAACGGGGGAAGGGGCTATGGCTACACCTTC. Translation gives CASSYNGGRGYGYTF.